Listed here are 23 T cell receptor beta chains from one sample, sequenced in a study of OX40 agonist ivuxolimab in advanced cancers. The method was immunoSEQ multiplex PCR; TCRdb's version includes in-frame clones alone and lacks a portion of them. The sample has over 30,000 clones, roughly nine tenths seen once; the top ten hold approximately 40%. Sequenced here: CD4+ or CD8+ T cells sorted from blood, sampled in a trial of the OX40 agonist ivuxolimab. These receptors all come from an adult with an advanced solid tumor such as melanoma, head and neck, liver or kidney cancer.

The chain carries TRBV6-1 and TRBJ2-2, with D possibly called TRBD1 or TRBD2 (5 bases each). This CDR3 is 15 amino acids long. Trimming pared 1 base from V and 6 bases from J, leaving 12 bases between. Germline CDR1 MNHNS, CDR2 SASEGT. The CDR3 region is CASSEVEGWAGELFF. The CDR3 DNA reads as TGTGCCAGCAGTGAAGTCGAGGGGTGGGCCGGGGAGCTGTTTTTT.

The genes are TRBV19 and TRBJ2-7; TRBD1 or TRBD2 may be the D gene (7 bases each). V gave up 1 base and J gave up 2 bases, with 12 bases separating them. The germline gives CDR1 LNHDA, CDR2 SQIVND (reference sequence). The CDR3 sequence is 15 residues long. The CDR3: CASSIGQGGTYEQYF. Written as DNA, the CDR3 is TGTGCCAGTAGTATAGGGCAGGGGGGGACCTACGAGCAGTACTTC.

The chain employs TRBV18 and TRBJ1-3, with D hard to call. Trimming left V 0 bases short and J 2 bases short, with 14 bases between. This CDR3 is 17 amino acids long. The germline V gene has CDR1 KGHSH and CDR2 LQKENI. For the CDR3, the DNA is TGTGCCAGCTCACCACCGGTGGTGAGCTTGGCTGGAAACACCATATATTTT. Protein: CASSPPVVSLAGNTIYF.

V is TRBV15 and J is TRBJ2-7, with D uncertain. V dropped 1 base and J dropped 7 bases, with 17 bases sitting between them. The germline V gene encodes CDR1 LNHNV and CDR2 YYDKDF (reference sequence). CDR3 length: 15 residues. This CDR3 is CATSRAFVGSEEQYF. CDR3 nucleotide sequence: TGTGCCACCAGCAGAGCGTTCGTGGGCAGCGAGGAGCAGTACTTC.

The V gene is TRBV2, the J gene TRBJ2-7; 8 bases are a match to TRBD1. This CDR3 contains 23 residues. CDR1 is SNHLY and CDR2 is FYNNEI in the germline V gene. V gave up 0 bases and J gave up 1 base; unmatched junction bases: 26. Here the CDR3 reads CASSEAGAQGVVVQFVKSYEQYF. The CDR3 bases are TGTGCCAGCAGTGAAGCGGGCGCACAGGGGGTGGTAGTTCAGTTCGTAAAATCCTACGAGCAGTACTTC.

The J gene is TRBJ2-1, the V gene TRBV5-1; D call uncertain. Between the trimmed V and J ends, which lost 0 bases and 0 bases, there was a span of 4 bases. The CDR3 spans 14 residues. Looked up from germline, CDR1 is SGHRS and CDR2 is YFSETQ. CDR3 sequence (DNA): TGCGCCAGCAGCTTGGGGGACTCCTACAATGAGCAGTTCTTC. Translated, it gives CASSLGDSYNEQFF.

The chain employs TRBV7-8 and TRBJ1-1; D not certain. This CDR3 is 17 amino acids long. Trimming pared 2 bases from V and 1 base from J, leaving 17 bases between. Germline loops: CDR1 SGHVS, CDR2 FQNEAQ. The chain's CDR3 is CASSLPMGRRENTEAFF. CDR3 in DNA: TGTGCCAGCAGCTTACCCATGGGGAGGAGGGAGAACACTGAAGCTTTCTTT. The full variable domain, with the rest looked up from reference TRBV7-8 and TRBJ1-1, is GAGVSQSPRYKVAKRGQDVALRCDPISGHVSLFWYQQALGQGPEFLTYFQNEAQLDKSGLPSDRFFAERPEGSVSTLKIQRTQQEDSAVYLCASSLPMGRRENTEAFFGQGTRLTVV.

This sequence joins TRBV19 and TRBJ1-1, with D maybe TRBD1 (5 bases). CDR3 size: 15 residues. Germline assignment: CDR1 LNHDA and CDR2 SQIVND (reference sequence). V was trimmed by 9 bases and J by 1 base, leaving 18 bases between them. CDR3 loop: CASHYGGRANTEAFF. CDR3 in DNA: TGTGCCAGCCACTATGGGGGTCGAGCGAACACTGAAGCTTTCTTT.

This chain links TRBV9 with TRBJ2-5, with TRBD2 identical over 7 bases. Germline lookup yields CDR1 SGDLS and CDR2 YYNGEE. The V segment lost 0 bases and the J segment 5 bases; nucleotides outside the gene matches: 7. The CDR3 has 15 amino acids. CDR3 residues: CASSVGGGVWETQYF. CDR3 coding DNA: TGTGCCAGCAGCGTAGGTGGGGGGGTCTGGGAGACCCAGTACTTC.

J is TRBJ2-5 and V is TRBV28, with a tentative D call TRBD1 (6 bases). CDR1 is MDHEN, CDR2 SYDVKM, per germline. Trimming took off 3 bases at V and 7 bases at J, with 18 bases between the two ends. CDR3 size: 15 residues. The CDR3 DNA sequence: TGTGCCAGCAGTTTCTCCCTAGAGGGGGTTGGGACCCAGTACTTC. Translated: CASSFSLEGVGTQYF.

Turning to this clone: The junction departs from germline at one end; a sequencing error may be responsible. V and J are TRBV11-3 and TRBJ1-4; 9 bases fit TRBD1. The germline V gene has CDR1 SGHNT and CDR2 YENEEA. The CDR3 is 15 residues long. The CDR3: CASSHGQGRRGKTVF. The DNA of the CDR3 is TGTGCCAGCAGCCACGGACAGGGGCGACGGGGAAAAACTGTTTTT.

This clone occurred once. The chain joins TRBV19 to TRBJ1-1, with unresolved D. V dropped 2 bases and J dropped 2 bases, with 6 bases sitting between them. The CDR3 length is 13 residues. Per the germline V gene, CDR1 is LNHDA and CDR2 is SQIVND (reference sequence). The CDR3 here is CASSIWANTEAFF. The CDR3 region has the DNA TGTGCCAGTAGTATATGGGCAAACACTGAAGCTTTCTTT.

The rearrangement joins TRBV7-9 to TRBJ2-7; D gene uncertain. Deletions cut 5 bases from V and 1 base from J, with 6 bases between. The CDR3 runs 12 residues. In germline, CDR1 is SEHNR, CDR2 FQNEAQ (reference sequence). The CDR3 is CASSTGSYEQYF. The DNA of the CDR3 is TGTGCCAGCAGCACCGGATCCTACGAGCAGTACTTC.

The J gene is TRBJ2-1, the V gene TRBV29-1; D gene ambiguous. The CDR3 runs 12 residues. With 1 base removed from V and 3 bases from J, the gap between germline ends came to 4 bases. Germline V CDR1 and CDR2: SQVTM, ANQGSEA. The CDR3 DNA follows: TGCAGCGTTGAAGTAGGCTACAATGAGCAGTTCTTC. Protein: CSVEVGYNEQFF.

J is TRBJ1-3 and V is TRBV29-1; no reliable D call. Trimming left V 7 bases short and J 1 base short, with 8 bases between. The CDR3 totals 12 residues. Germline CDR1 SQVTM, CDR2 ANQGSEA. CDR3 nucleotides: TGCAGCGCCGGGTATTCTGGAAACACCATATATTTT. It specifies CSAGYSGNTIYF.

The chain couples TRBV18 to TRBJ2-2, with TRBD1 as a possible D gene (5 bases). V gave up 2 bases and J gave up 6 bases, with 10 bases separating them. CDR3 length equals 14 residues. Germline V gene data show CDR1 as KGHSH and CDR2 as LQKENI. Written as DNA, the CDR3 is TGTGCCAGCTCACCATTAGCAGGGCCCGGGGAGCTGTTTTTT. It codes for CASSPLAGPGELFF.

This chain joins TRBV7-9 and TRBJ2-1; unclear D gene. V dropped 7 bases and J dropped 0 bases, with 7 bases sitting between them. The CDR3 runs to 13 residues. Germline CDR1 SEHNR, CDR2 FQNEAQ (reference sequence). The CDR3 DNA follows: TGTGCCAGCATTACGAGCTCCTACAATGAGCAGTTCTTC. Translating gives CASITSSYNEQFF.

DNA for the CDR3: TGCGCCAGCAGCCAAGTATTCATGGAGGATATCCCAAACGGTATCCCCCAGCATTTT. The encoded protein is CASSQVFMEDIPNGIPQHF. The J gene is TRBJ1-5, the V gene TRBV4-1; D gene uncertain. Germline CDR1 MGHRA, CDR2 YSYEKL. This CDR3 spans 19 amino acids. V was cut by 1 base and J by 10 bases, with 29 bases left in between.

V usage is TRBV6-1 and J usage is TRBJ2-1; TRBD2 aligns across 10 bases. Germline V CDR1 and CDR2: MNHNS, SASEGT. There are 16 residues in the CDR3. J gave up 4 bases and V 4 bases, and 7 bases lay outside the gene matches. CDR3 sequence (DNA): TGTGCCAGCAGTGTTTTAGCGGGGGGAGATTACAATGAGCAGTTCTTC. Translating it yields CASSVLAGGDYNEQFF.

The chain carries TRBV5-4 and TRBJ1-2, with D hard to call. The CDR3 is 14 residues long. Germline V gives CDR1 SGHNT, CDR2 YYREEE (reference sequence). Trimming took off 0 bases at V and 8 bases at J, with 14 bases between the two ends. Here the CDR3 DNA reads TGTGCCAGCAGCTTGGCTCTCGGTGGATTGGGCTACACCTTC. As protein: CASSLALGGLGYTF.

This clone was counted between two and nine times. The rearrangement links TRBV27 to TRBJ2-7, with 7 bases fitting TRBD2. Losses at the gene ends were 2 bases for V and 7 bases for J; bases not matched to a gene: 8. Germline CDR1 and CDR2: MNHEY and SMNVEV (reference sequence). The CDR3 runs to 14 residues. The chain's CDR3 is CASSLGSLGGEQYF. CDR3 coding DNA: TGTGCCAGCAGTTTAGGGAGTCTGGGGGGGGAGCAGTACTTC.

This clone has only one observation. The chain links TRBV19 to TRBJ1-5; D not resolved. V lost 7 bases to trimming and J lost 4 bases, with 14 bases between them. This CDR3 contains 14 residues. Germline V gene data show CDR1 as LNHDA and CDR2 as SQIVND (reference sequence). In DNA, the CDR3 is TGTGCCAGTAATTCTGCAGGACTGAATCAGCCCCAGCATTTT. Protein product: CASNSAGLNQPQHF.

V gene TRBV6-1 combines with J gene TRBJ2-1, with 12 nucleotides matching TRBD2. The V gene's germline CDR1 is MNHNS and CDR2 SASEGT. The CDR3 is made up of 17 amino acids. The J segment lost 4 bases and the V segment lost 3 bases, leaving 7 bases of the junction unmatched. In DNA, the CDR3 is TGTGCCAGCAGTGACCGACTAGCGGGAGTCGGTTACAATGAGCAGTTCTTC. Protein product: CASSDRLAGVGYNEQFF.